The 3 T cell receptor beta chains below all came from one sample that was sequenced in a study of blood T cell repertoires in COVID-19. Libraries were prepared by immunoSEQ multiplex PCR; TCRdb keeps only in-frame clonotypes and omits some of them. This repertoire shows about 90,000 clones, approximately 92% found once; its top ten account for under 7.5%. The sequencing sample was made of peripheral blood. These receptors were taken from a woman aged 55-70 years with active COVID-19.

The chain couples TRBV29-1 to TRBJ1-3; 11 positions match TRBD1. Per the germline V gene, CDR1 is SQVTM and CDR2 is ANQGSEA. The CDR3 loop spans 18 amino acids. V shed 0 bases and J 0 bases; nucleotides not matched to a gene: 7. CDR3 residues: CSVEDGTGGSFSGNTIYF. As DNA, the CDR3 is TGCAGCGTTGAAGATGGGACAGGGGGATCCTTCTCTGGAAACACCATATATTTT.

This clone is a singleton in its sample. The chain carries TRBV9 and TRBJ1-1; 8 positions agree with TRBD1. Germline CDR1 SGDLS, CDR2 YYNGEE. The junction had 8 bases not matched to a gene; V was cut back by 4 bases and J by 6 bases. The CDR3 contains 14 residues. The CDR3 loop is CASSIGQGNAEAFF. CDR3 nucleotide sequence: TGTGCCAGCAGCATAGGACAGGGAAATGCTGAAGCTTTCTTT.

As concerns this clone: The same CDR3 can be traced to other DNA sequences in this sample. The rearrangement links TRBV5-1 to TRBJ1-1, with D possibly TRBD1 on 6 matching bases. Trimming took off 2 bases at V and 2 bases at J, with 13 bases between the two ends. The CDR3 runs to 15 residues. Germline V gives CDR1 SGHRS, CDR2 YFSETQ. The DNA for the CDR3 is TGCGCCAGCAGCTTATTCGGGGACAAAAACACTGAAGCTTTCTTT. Its translation: CASSLFGDKNTEAFF.